This T cell receptor (beta chain) was identified in a study of blood T cell repertoires in COVID-19. Whole-study context: The United States, Italy and Spain were the sources of the acute and convalescent COVID-19 samples. The analysed material was cDNA or gDNA that came from T cells, B-cell-depleted T cells, or PBMCs.

Authors' processing steps: Reference gene primer amplification in the assay estimated nucleated cell counts. Repertoires were generated with immunoSEQ multiplex PCR, while TCRdb's copy carries only in-frame clones and drops some. V and J calls and clone size are those listed in that table; D and trimming were worked out from the DNA. This sample carries about 87,000 clones, around 85% of them seen once, and the ten largest clones take roughly 3.2%. The germline V gene encodes CDR1 SQVTM and CDR2 ANQGSEA. The CDR3 has 14 residues. V lost 2 bases and J lost 0, with 11 bases in between. The Seattle site enrolled patients during active infection and followed them longitudinally.

Sequenced input: peripheral blood. The source is a woman older than 75 with COVID-19, enrolled during active disease. The chain combines TRBV29-1 with TRBJ2-7; D unclear. As DNA, the CDR3 is TGCAGCGTTGAAATACCTGGTAGCTCCTACGAGCAGTACTTC. Translating gives CSVEIPGSSYEQYF.